These T cell receptor beta chains were read from a single sample in a study of OX40 agonist ivuxolimab in advanced cancers. TCRdb's table, derived via immunoSEQ multiplex PCR, lists solely in-frame clones and lacks some. The sample has 55,000 to 75,000 clones, roughly nine tenths seen once. The specimen comprised CD4+ or CD8+ T cells sorted from blood, sampled in a trial of the OX40 agonist ivuxolimab. These receptor sequences come from an adult with an advanced solid tumor such as melanoma, head and neck, liver or kidney cancer. The CDR3 runs from the conserved cysteine through the conserved F or W. D genes are given only for firm matches. Clone size is stated in some rows and not others, as once, few, many or a class when expanded.

D,J,length,V,size,CDR3,DNA
-,TRBJ2-1,16,TRBV5-5,-,CASSLALASSYNEQFF,TGTGCCAGCAGCTTGGCCCTAGCGAGTTCTTACAATGAGCAGTTCTTC
-,TRBJ2-1,14,TRBV4-3,-,CASSQDGGYNEQFF,TGCGCCAGCAGCCAAGATGGGGGTTACAATGAGCAGTTCTTC
-,TRBJ2-2,13,TRBV5-5,-,CASSFGNTGELFF,TGTGCCAGCAGCTTCGGGAACACCGGGGAGCTGTTTTTT
TRBD2,TRBJ2-7,15,TRBV10-3,-,CAISDPSGSSYEQYF,TGTGCCATCAGTGACCCTAGCGGGAGCTCCTACGAGCAGTACTTC
TRBD1,TRBJ2-2,16,TRBV27,-,CASSLIGTANTGELFF,TGTGCCAGCAGTTTAATCGGGACAGCAAACACCGGGGAGCTGTTTTTT
-,TRBJ2-7,13,TRBV5-1,-,CASSLVGIYEQYF,TGCGCCAGCAGCTTGGTTGGGATCTACGAGCAGTACTTC
-,TRBJ1-1,14,TRBV7-9,once,CASTETEANTEAFF,TGTGCCAGCACCGAGACAGAAGCGAACACTGAAGCTTTCTTT
TRBD2,TRBJ2-1,14,TRBV2,once,CASSAAGGMNEQFF,TGTGCCAGCAGTGCAGCGGGAGGTATGAATGAGCAGTTCTTC
-,TRBJ2-7,16,TRBV27,-,CASSSHVGPRPYEQYF,TGTGCCAGCAGCTCCCACGTTGGGCCGCGGCCTTACGAGCAGTACTTC
TRBD2,TRBJ2-6,19,TRBV28,-,CASSDTRDSGRGGANVLTF,TGTGCCAGCAGCGACACCCGAGACAGCGGGAGGGGTGGGGCCAACGTCCTGACTTTC
-,TRBJ2-1,14,TRBV9,-,CASSVGLEGNEQFF,TGTGCCAGCAGCGTAGGACTAGAAGGGAATGAGCAGTTCTTC
TRBD1,TRBJ1-1,15,TRBV10-3,-,CAITEKGQMNTEAFF,TGTGCCATCACCGAAAAGGGACAGATGAACACTGAAGCTTTCTTT
-,TRBJ1-5,14,TRBV5-1,-,CASSLLGVGQPQHF,TGCGCCAGCAGCTTGCTGGGGGTAGGACAGCCCCAGCATTTT
-,TRBJ1-1,16,TRBV9,-,CASSGPQGSVYTEAFF,TGTGCCAGCAGCGGCCCACAGGGATCGGTTTACACTGAAGCTTTCTTT
-,TRBJ2-7,14,TRBV27,once,CASSPTGTTYEQYF,TGTGCCAGCAGTCCCACCGGGACAACCTACGAGCAGTACTTC
TRBD1,TRBJ1-1,15,TRBV28,-,CASSFWGQLNTEAFF,TGTGCCAGCAGTTTCTGGGGACAGCTGAACACTGAAGCTTTCTTT